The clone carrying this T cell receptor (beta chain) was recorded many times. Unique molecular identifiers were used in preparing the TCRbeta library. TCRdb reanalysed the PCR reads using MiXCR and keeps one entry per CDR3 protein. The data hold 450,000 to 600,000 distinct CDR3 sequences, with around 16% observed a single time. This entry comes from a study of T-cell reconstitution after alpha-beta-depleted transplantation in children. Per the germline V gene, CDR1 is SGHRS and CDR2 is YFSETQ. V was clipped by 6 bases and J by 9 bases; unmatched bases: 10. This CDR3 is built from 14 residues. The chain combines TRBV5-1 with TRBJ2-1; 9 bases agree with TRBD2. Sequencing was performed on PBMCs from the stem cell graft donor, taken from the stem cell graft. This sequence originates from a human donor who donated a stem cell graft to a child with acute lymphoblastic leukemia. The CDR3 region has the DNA TGCGCCAGCACCTTAACTGGACTAGCGCGTGAGCAGTTCTTC. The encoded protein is CASTLTGLAREQFF. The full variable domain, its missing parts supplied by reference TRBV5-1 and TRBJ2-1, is KAGVTQTPRYLIKTRGQQVTLSCSPISGHRSVSWYQQTPGQGLQFLFEYFSETQRNKGNFPGRFSGRQFSNSRSEMNVSTLELGDSALYLCASTLTGLAREQFFGPGTRLTVL.